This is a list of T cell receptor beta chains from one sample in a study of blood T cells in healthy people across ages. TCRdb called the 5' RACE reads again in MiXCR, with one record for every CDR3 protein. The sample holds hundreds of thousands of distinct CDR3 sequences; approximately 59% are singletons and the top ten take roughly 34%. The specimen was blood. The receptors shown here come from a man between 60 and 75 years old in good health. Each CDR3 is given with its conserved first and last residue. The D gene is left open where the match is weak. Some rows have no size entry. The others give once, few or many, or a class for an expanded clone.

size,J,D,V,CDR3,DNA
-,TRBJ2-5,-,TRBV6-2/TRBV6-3,CASSSSWTQYF,TGTGCCAGCAGTTCCAGTTGGACCCAGTACTTC
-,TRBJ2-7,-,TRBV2,CASSDGATSSYEQYF,TGTGCCAGCAGTGATGGGGCAACGAGCTCCTACGAGCAGTACTTC
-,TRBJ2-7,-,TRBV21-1,CASSKEVTASYEQYF,TGTGCCAGCAGCAAAGAGGTTACGGCCAGTTACGAGCAGTACTTC
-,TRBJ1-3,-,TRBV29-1,CSVHSVTGNTIYF,TGCAGCGTGCACTCGGTAACCGGAAACACCATATATTTT
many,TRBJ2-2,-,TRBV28,CASSSDLNTGELFF,TGTGCCAGCAGTTCTGATCTAAACACCGGGGAGCTGTTTTTT
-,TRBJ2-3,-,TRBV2,CASSEWANTQYF,TGTGCCAGCAGTGAGTGGGCTAATACGCAGTATTTT
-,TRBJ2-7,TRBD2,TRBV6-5,CASRYPGGEQYF,TGTGCCAGCCGGTACCCGGGGGGTGAGCAGTACTTC
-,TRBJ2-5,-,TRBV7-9,CASSPGLEQETQYF,TGTGCTAGCAGCCCGGGACTGGAACAAGAGACCCAGTACTTC
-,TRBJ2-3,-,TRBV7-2,CASSPVMDVTDTQYF,TGTGCCAGCAGTCCTGTTATGGACGTCACAGATACGCAGTATTTT
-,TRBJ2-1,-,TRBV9,CASSLAEGLDYNEQFF,TGTGCCAGCAGTTTAGCGGAGGGGTTGGACTACAATGAGCAGTTCTTC
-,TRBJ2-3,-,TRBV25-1,CASSPSEGANSGDTQYF,TGTGCCAGCAGCCCCTCGGAAGGCGCTAACTCGGGAGATACGCAGTATTTT
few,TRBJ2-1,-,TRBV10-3,CAISVSPRDEQFF,TGTGCCATCAGTGTCTCGCCCCGGGATGAGCAGTTCTTC
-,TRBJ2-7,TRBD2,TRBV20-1,CSAPGTSGGEQYF,TGCAGTGCTCCCGGGACTAGCGGCGGCGAGCAGTACTTC
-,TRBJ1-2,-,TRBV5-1,CASSFDLYGYTF,TGCGCCAGCAGCTTCGACCTCTATGGCTACACCTTC
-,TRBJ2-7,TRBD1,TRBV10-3,CAISEWDRSYEQYF,TGTGCCATCAGTGAGTGGGACAGGAGCTACGAGCAGTACTTC
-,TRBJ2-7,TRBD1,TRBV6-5,CASRNGQGFSEQYF,TGTGCCAGCAGGAACGGACAGGGGTTTTCCGAGCAGTACTTC
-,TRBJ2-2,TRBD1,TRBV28,CASKEGGRGELFF,TGTGCCAGCAAGGAAGGGGGCCGAGGGGAGCTGTTTTTT
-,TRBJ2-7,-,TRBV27,CASRSFYEQYF,TGTGCCAGCAGATCCTTCTACGAGCAGTACTTC
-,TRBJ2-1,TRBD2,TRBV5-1,CASSVGLAGGRYNEQFF,TGCGCCAGCAGCGTGGGACTAGCGGGGGGGCGTTACAATGAGCAGTTCTTC
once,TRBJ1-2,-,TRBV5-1,CASNPGSSNYGYTF,TGCGCCAGCAACCCCGGGAGTTCTAACTATGGCTACACCTTC
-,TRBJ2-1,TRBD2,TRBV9,CASSGQAGGVNEQFF,TGTGCCAGCAGCGGGCAAGCGGGGGGGGTCAATGAGCAGTTCTTC
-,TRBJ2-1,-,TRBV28,CASSPHFNEQFF,TGTGCCAGCAGTCCCCATTTCAATGAGCAGTTCTTC
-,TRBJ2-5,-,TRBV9,CASSVGLGQEAQYF,TGTGCCAGCAGCGTAGGCCTAGGGCAAGAGGCCCAGTACTTC